Shown below are 30 T cell receptor beta chains from a single sample sequenced in a study of shared clonotypes between healthy human individuals. Method: immunoSEQ multiplex PCR; TCRdb's copy keeps in-frame clones and lacks some. This table has over 950,000 clones, roughly 80% appearing once. The material sequenced was memory CD4+ T cells from PBMCs. Described subset: CD45RA-negative fraction. Source of these receptors: a man aged 18 to 30 in good health. Some clones in this sample may be carry-over from other donors' samples.

The J gene is TRBJ2-1, the V gene TRBV7-9; TRBD2 matches at 7 bases. The V and J ends lost 1 base and 8 bases, in that order; junction bases with no gene match: 8. In germline, CDR1 is SEHNR, CDR2 FQNEAQ (reference sequence). The CDR3 runs to 15 residues. The CDR3 DNA reads TGTGCCAGCAGCTTAGGTAAATCGCGGGAGTATGAGCAGTTCTTC. Residues: CASSLGKSREYEQFF. The full variable domain, rest sourced from reference TRBV7-9 and TRBJ2-1, is DTGVSQNPRHKITKRGQNVTFRCDPISEHNRLYWYRQTLGQGPEFLTYFQNEAQLEKSRLLSDRFSAERPKGSFSTLEIQRTEQGDSAMYLCASSLGKSREYEQFFGPGTRLTVL.

V and J are TRBV14 and TRBJ1-2; 7 positions agree with TRBD1. Looked up from germline, CDR1 is SGHDN and CDR2 is FVKESK. This CDR3 comprises 16 residues. V lost 0 bases and J lost 4; bases outside the gene matches: 8. CDR3 residues: CASSQDMWDSIYGYTF. DNA of the CDR3: TGTGCCAGCAGCCAAGATATGTGGGACAGCATCTATGGCTACACCTTC.

This clone has only a few counts. The chain employs TRBV4-2 and TRBJ2-6, with 7 nucleotides matching TRBD1. The CDR3 is 15 residues long. The germline V gene has CDR1 LGHNA and CDR2 YNFKEQ. Trimming removed 1 base from V and 15 bases from J; junction bases left unmatched: 12. CDR3 coding DNA: TGTGCCAGCAGCCAAGCCAACCCGGGACAGACCGGCCTGACTTTC. It encodes CASSQANPGQTGLTF.

Details on this clone: The same CDR3 is also encoded by other DNA sequences in this sample. J is TRBJ2-5 and V is TRBV4-1; D may be TRBD1 (6 bases). Trimming pared 2 bases from V and 2 bases from J, leaving 9 bases between. Germline CDR1 MGHRA, CDR2 YSYEKL. The CDR3 is 14 amino acids. The CDR3 sequence: CASSQTGLQETQYF. CDR3 nucleotides: TGCGCCAGCAGCCAAACAGGGCTTCAAGAGACCCAGTACTTC.

The chain is built from TRBV10-3 and TRBJ1-2; D perhaps matches TRBD1 (5 bases). Trimming removed 1 base at V and 2 bases at J, with 17 bases between. Per germline, CDR1 ENHRY and CDR2 SYGVKD. CDR3 size: 17 residues. The CDR3 protein is CAISEFRGREWNYGYTF. CDR3 nucleotide sequence: TGTGCCATCAGTGAGTTTCGGGGCAGGGAATGGAACTATGGCTACACCTTC.

This sequence joins TRBV19 and TRBJ2-5; no reliable D call. The DNA end lines up better with TRBJ2-7; the J call may be wrong. The CDR3 is made up of 12 amino acids. Per the germline V gene, CDR1 is LNHDA and CDR2 is SQIVND (reference sequence). The DNA of the CDR3 is TGTGCCAGTAGTATAGGCCCCGGCGAGCAGTACTTC. The encoded protein is CASSIGPGEQYF.

The chain is built from TRBV19 and TRBJ1-1, with D unclear. Germline values: CDR1 LNHDA, CDR2 SQIVND (reference sequence). Trimming left V 6 bases short and J 7 bases short, with 18 bases between. The CDR3 has 14 amino acids. The CDR3 loop reads CASRGWSLPFEAFF. The DNA for the CDR3 is TGTGCCAGTAGAGGTTGGAGCTTACCCTTTGAAGCTTTCTTT.

This clone was counted between two and nine times. The same CDR3 can be traced to other DNA sequences in this sample. The V gene is TRBV5-1, the J gene TRBJ1-1, with no clear D. The CDR3 is 13 amino acids. The germline gives CDR1 SGHRS, CDR2 YFSETQ. V lost 0 bases, J lost 0 bases, and 3 bases lay in between. CDR3 DNA: TGCGCCAGCAGCTTGGCGGTGAACACTGAAGCTTTCTTT. Its translation: CASSLAVNTEAFF.

The chain is built from TRBV5-1 and TRBJ1-1; D ambiguous. The V gene lost 0 bases and the J gene lost 1 base, with 10 bases spanning the gap. The CDR3 runs to 15 residues. Germline lookup yields CDR1 SGHRS and CDR2 YFSETQ. The CDR3 here is CASSLVAGQNTEAFF. CDR3 nucleotide sequence: TGCGCCAGCAGCTTGGTCGCGGGCCAGAACACTGAAGCTTTCTTT.

Written as DNA, the CDR3 is TGTGCCAGTAGTATAGACTGGACTAGCAATCATACTGCGTACGAGCAGTACTTC. Translated: CASSIDWTSNHTAYEQYF. The V and J genes are TRBV19 and TRBJ2-7; the match to TRBD2 covers 8 bases. The CDR3 spans 18 residues. Germline lookup yields CDR1 LNHDA and CDR2 SQIVND (reference sequence). The V and J ends lost 0 bases and 4 bases, in that order; junction bases with no gene match: 14. Supplemented by reference TRBV19 and TRBJ2-7, the full variable domain reads DGGITQSPKYLFRKEGQNVTLSCEQNLNHDAMYWYRQDPGQGLRLIYYSQIVNDFQKGDIAEGYSVSREKKESFPLTVTSAQKNPTAFYLCASSIDWTSNHTAYEQYFGPGTRLTVT.

The rearrangement uses TRBV29-1 and TRBJ1-2, with D hard to call. The germline V and J ends were trimmed by 7 bases and 2 bases, with 11 bases remaining between them. Germline loops: CDR1 SQVTM, CDR2 ANQGSEA. The CDR3 contains 12 residues. The CDR3 is CSAAQANYGYTF. The CDR3 nucleotides are TGCAGCGCCGCTCAGGCAAACTATGGCTACACCTTC.

CDR3 in amino acids: CASSQDSSNSPLHF. CDR3 nucleotides: TGTGCCAGCAGCCAAGACAGTTCAAATTCACCCCTCCACTTT. This sequence joins TRBV7-2 and TRBJ1-6, with D perhaps TRBD1 (5 bases). Trimming stripped 5 bases from V and 7 bases from J, with 12 bases between. In germline, CDR1 is SGHTA, CDR2 FQGNSA. The CDR3 runs 14 residues.

J is TRBJ2-1 and V is TRBV4-2, with D maybe TRBD1 (5 bases). Germline CDR1 and CDR2: LGHNA and YNFKEQ. Trimming shortened V by 3 bases and J by 4 bases, and 10 bases separated the two germline ends. This CDR3 spans 14 amino acids. The CDR3 bases are TGTGCCAGCAGCCAGACTCGACAGTACAATGAGCAGTTCTTC. This gives the protein CASSQTRQYNEQFF.

CDR3 sequence reads: CASSLIGRETQYF. The CDR3 nucleotides read TGTGCCAGCAGCTTGATAGGGAGGGAGACCCAGTACTTC. The gene calls are TRBV7-2 and TRBJ2-5; the D gene is possibly TRBD2 (6 bases). Deletions cut 3 bases from V and 5 bases from J, with 10 bases between. CDR3 length: 13 residues. Per the germline V gene, CDR1 is SGHTA and CDR2 is FQGNSA.

This chain connects TRBV2 to TRBJ1-5, with D possibly being TRBD1 (5 bases). The CDR3 is made up of 13 amino acids. Germline V CDR1 and CDR2: SNHLY, FYNNEI. Trimming shortened V by 6 bases and J by 5 bases, and 11 bases separated the two germline ends. CDR3 coding DNA: TGTGCCAGCAGCATAAGGGGTGATCAGCCCCAGCATTTT. Its protein product is CASSIRGDQPQHF.

This clone was observed a single time. The chain combines TRBV7-2 with TRBJ1-3; D ambiguous. The CDR3 loop spans 16 amino acids. V was pared by 2 bases and J by 0 bases, with 11 bases between. Per the germline V gene, CDR1 is SGHTA and CDR2 is FQGNSA. The CDR3 spells CASSLWWTNSGNTIYF. The CDR3 nucleotides are TGTGCCAGCAGCTTATGGTGGACTAACTCTGGAAACACCATATATTTT.

The chain joins TRBV23-1 to TRBJ2-7; TRBD2 aligns across 8 bases. TRBV23-1 is classed as an ORF, of uncertain function. The CDR3 consists of 17 residues. The V gene end was trimmed by 1 base and the J gene end by 7 bases; junction bases not matched to a gene: 15. DNA for the CDR3: TGCGCCAGCAGTCAATGCTCTGTCGGGAGGGCCTCCCATGAGCAGTACTTC. Protein product: CASSQCSVGRASHEQYF.

The chain combines TRBV18 with TRBJ2-1; no firm D call. Germline V lookup: CDR1 KGHSH, CDR2 LQKENI. This CDR3 comprises 14 residues. Deletions cut 3 bases from V and 4 bases from J, with 10 bases between. The CDR3 DNA reads TGTGCCAGCTCACCTTTTTTAGCTTACAATGAGCAGTTCTTC. Protein: CASSPFLAYNEQFF.

With regard to this clone: This may arise from a read error, as a much more abundant clone is one base away. Other DNA sequences within the sample encode an identical CDR3. The rearrangement links TRBV7-7 to TRBJ2-5; 7 bases are shared with TRBD1. Germline CDR1 is SSHAT and CDR2 is FNYEAQ (reference sequence). The V segment lost 3 bases and the J segment 2 bases; nucleotides outside the gene matches: 3. CDR3 length equals 14 residues. The CDR3 region is CASSLNRGQETQYF. The DNA of the CDR3 is TGTGCCAGCAGCTTGAACAGGGGTCAAGAGACCCAGTACTTC.

The chain joins TRBV29-1 to TRBJ2-7; 11 nucleotides align to TRBD1. V lost 6 bases to trimming and J lost 9 bases; unmatched junction nucleotides: 10. The CDR3 is 13 residues long. Germline CDR1 SQVTM, CDR2 ANQGSEA. CDR3 protein: CSVGQGAGTGQYF. Written as DNA, the CDR3 is TGCAGCGTCGGACAGGGGGCGGGTACCGGGCAGTACTTC.

The V and J genes are TRBV28 and TRBJ2-7, with TRBD1 as a possible D gene (5 bases). Germline V gene data show CDR1 as MDHEN and CDR2 as SYDVKM. V dropped 2 bases and J dropped 1 base, with 15 bases sitting between them. The CDR3 runs 16 residues. As DNA, the CDR3 is TGTGCCAGCAGTTTAGAGTCCAGGGCCTATTCCTACGAGCAGTACTTC. This gives the protein CASSLESRAYSYEQYF.

This clone was recorded a few times. The chain recombines TRBV6-6 with TRBJ1-2; unclear D gene. V dropped 10 bases and J dropped 4 bases, with 19 bases sitting between them. The CDR3 runs 14 residues. Germline V gene data show CDR1 as MNHNY and CDR2 as SVGAGI (reference sequence). CDR3 DNA: TGTGCCACTTCTCCCGGAGGGCAAGTCTATGGCTACACCTTC. Amino acids: CATSPGGQVYGYTF.

This clone was counted many times. This chain joins TRBV2 and TRBJ1-1; 7 bases align to TRBD1. CDR1 and CDR2 (germline): SNHLY, FYNNEI. V dropped 6 bases and J dropped 4; count of bases not matched to a gene: 8. The CDR3 extends over 14 amino acids. This CDR3 reads CASRGPTGVTEAFF. CDR3 nucleotide sequence: TGTGCCAGCAGGGGGCCTACAGGGGTCACTGAAGCTTTCTTT.

Points on this clone: The sample has other DNA sequences that encode this CDR3 too. The chain is built from TRBV28 and TRBJ1-2, with D uncertain. CDR1 and CDR2 (germline): MDHEN, SYDVKM. The CDR3 extends over 13 amino acids. Trimming pared 2 bases from V and 1 base from J, leaving 5 bases between. Here the CDR3 DNA reads TGTGCCAGCAGTTTAAGGGTTAACTATGGCTACACCTTC. Its protein product is CASSLRVNYGYTF.

This chain links TRBV12-5 with TRBJ1-1; tentatively, D is TRBD1 (5 bases). V lost 3 bases and J lost 1, with 18 bases in between. CDR1 and CDR2 from the germline V gene are LGHNT and FRNRAP. This CDR3 spans 17 amino acids. The CDR3 protein is CASGFSFPGTANTEAFF. CDR3 coding DNA: TGTGCTAGTGGTTTCTCTTTCCCCGGGACGGCGAACACTGAAGCTTTCTTT.

The sample holds a few counts of this clone. The V and J genes are TRBV27 and TRBJ2-1; D is uncertain. The length of the CDR3 is 14 residues. V dropped 7 bases and J dropped 6 bases, with 16 bases sitting between them. Germline CDR1 is MNHEY and CDR2 is SMNVEV (reference sequence). The CDR3 loop reads CASTRLSSGNEQFF. CDR3 sequence (DNA): TGTGCCAGCACCAGACTTAGTTCAGGCAATGAGCAGTTCTTC.

The CDR3, as DNA: TGTGCCAGCAGTTTAGTGGGACAGGGGGCGAGCCGGACTGAAGCTTTCTTT. Its translation: CASSLVGQGASRTEAFF. This chain connects TRBV28 to TRBJ1-1, with 12 bases identical to TRBD1. CDR3 size: 17 residues. Looked up from germline, CDR1 is MDHEN and CDR2 is SYDVKM. V shed 2 bases and J 5 bases; nucleotides not matched to a gene: 9.

With regard to this clone: Being one base from a much bigger clone, this may be a read error. This rearrangement joins TRBV13 to TRBJ2-1; D is unresolved. Germline V gene data show CDR1 as PRHDT and CDR2 as FYEKMQ (reference sequence). Trimming took off 3 bases at V and 4 bases at J, with 1 base between the two ends. The length of the CDR3 is 11 residues. Written as DNA, the CDR3 is TGTGCCAGCAGCTTTTACAATGAGCAGTTCTTC. As protein: CASSFYNEQFF.

The chain uses TRBV5-6 and TRBJ2-3; TRBD1 aligns across 8 bases. The length of the CDR3 is 15 residues. Per the germline V gene, CDR1 is SGHDT and CDR2 is YYEEEE. V lost 1 base and J lost 3; bases outside the gene matches: 4. The CDR3 reads CASSLLQGATDTQYF. CDR3 bases: TGTGCCAGCAGCTTGCTTCAGGGGGCAACAGATACGCAGTATTTT.

V and J are TRBV27 and TRBJ2-1; perhaps D is TRBD1 or TRBD2 (6 bases each). Trimming removed 3 bases at V and 7 bases at J, with 16 bases between. Looked up from germline, CDR1 is MNHEY and CDR2 is SMNVEV (reference sequence). This CDR3 region has 15 residues. The CDR3 loop is CASSFYRDSGNEQFF. CDR3 bases: TGTGCCAGCAGTTTTTACAGGGACTCGGGTAATGAGCAGTTCTTC.